One and the same sample provided the 10 T cell receptor beta chains below, sequenced in a study of cytomegalovirus exposure and HLA in healthy donors. Primers: 60 Vbeta forward and 13 Jbeta reverse. Here immunoSEQ multiplex PCR was the method, and the copy in TCRdb shows in-frame clones only, minus some. The sample includes about 33,000 clones. Sequences were obtained from PBMCs. These receptors were obtained from a woman between 35 and 50 years old in good health and CMV-seropositive.

The gene calls are TRBV10-3 and TRBJ2-1; 9 bases map to TRBD1. The CDR3 length is 13 residues. Germline lookup yields CDR1 ENHRY and CDR2 SYGVKD. After removal of 10 bases from V and 4 bases from J, the junction contained 5 bases not matched to a gene. The DNA for the CDR3 is TGTGCCACCTGGACAGGGGTGTACAATGAGCAGTTCTTC. This sequence encodes CATWTGVYNEQFF.

The chain links TRBV27 to TRBJ2-7; 9 bases map to TRBD2. Looked up from germline, CDR1 is MNHEY and CDR2 is SMNVEV (reference sequence). V lost 4 bases, J lost 2 bases, and 6 bases stayed unmatched. The CDR3 spans 15 residues. CDR3 protein: CASSSRLAATYEQYF. Here the CDR3 DNA reads TGTGCCAGCAGTTCAAGACTAGCGGCTACCTACGAGCAGTACTTC.

V usage is TRBV7-9 and J usage is TRBJ2-1; 8 nucleotides align to TRBD2. V lost 7 bases and J lost 0; bases outside the gene matches: 8. The germline V gene encodes CDR1 SEHNR and CDR2 FQNEAQ (reference sequence). The CDR3 runs 16 residues. CDR3 amino acids: CASTPRSGSSYNEQFF. The CDR3 region has the DNA TGTGCCAGCACCCCGCGGAGCGGGAGCTCCTACAATGAGCAGTTCTTC.

The chain uses TRBV10-3 and TRBJ2-3; 12 bases are shared with TRBD2. The length of the CDR3 is 16 residues. Germline CDR1 reads ENHRY; CDR2 reads SYGVKD. V was clipped by 3 bases and J by 8 bases; unmatched bases: 9. The CDR3 region is CAISDSLAGGEGTQYF. Here the CDR3 DNA reads TGTGCCATCAGTGATTCACTAGCGGGAGGAGAGGGTACGCAGTATTTT.

The chain uses TRBV6-1 and TRBJ1-5; no firm D call. Germline V lookup: CDR1 MNHNS, CDR2 SASEGT. This CDR3 has 15 amino acids. Trimming took 1 base from V and 4 from J, leaving 11 bases between them. The chain's CDR3 is CASSEVNLLNQPQHF. As DNA, the CDR3 is TGTGCCAGCAGTGAAGTAAATTTATTAAATCAGCCCCAGCATTTT.

The chain joins TRBV27 to TRBJ2-1; the D gene is possibly TRBD1 (6 bases). The ends were cut back, 3 bases at V and 5 bases at J, with 11 bases in the middle. Germline CDR1 MNHEY, CDR2 SMNVEV (reference sequence). This CDR3 has 14 amino acids. Here the CDR3 reads CASSFWDKNNEQFF. The CDR3, as DNA: TGTGCCAGCAGTTTTTGGGACAAAAACAATGAGCAGTTCTTC.

The CDR3 bases are TGTGCCATCAGTGAGGGCGGGGGGAGGACTGAAGCTTTCTTT. Protein product: CAISEGGGRTEAFF. The chain has TRBV10-3 and TRBJ1-1; perhaps TRBD1 as D (5 bases). The ends were cut back, 2 bases at V and 5 bases at J, with 12 bases in the middle. Germline V gives CDR1 ENHRY, CDR2 SYGVKD. The CDR3 has 14 amino acids.

V usage is TRBV18 and J usage is TRBJ2-5, with D possibly matching TRBD1 (5 bases). There are 14 residues in the CDR3. Germline CDR1 KGHSH, CDR2 LQKENI. Deletions cut 4 bases from V and 3 bases from J, with 12 bases between. This CDR3 is CASSRTRSEETQYF. The CDR3 DNA is TGTGCCAGCTCACGGACAAGGTCGGAAGAGACCCAGTACTTC.

The chain joins TRBV7-6 to TRBJ1-1, with TRBD1 as a possible D gene (5 bases). This CDR3 is 14 amino acids long. V lost 5 bases and J 4 bases, leaving 14 bases between the germline ends. The germline CDR1 and CDR2 sequences are SGHVS and FNYEAQ. In DNA form, the CDR3 reads TGTGCCAGCAGCCCCCGGGGGTTGGGCACTGAAGCTTTCTTT. As protein: CASSPRGLGTEAFF.

The chain combines TRBV7-8 with TRBJ2-1, with D possibly matching TRBD2 (6 bases). Germline CDR1 SGHVS, CDR2 FQNEAQ. The germline V and J ends were trimmed by 5 bases and 6 bases, with 20 bases remaining between them. The CDR3 extends over 16 amino acids. The CDR3 reads CASSPIPLGGSNEQFF. The CDR3 coding sequence is TGTGCCAGCAGCCCGATTCCCCTTGGAGGGAGCAATGAGCAGTTCTTC.